This T cell receptor (beta chain) comes out of a study of OX40 agonist ivuxolimab in advanced cancers. Overall study: In this trial design, patients received ivuxolimab intravenously at 0.01 to 10 mg/kg every 2 weeks. Study results and limitations: What antigens the expanded peripheral T cells recognized was never established. The CD4+ and CD8+ T cells in the blood had expanded clonally by week 6 at 0.1 to 3.0 mg/kg.

Of note for this clone: Its antigen remains unidentified.

Data came from immunoSEQ multiplex PCR; TCRdb stores just in-frame clones and leaves some out. The top ten clones hold 50% to 60% of a sample with about 6,300 clones, about 73% of them seen once. V was pared by 1 base and J by 0 bases, with 1 base of the junction left unmatched. CDR3 length: 14 residues. Germline V gene data show CDR1 as SGDLS and CDR2 as YYNGEE. This chain connects TRBV9 to TRBJ2-7, with TRBD2 matching over 7 bases. This receptor was identified in an adult with an advanced solid tumor such as melanoma, head and neck, liver or kidney cancer. The sequencing here drew on CD4+ or CD8+ T cells sorted from blood, taken in a trial of the OX40 agonist ivuxolimab. CDR3 residues: CASSVPGGSYEQYF. CDR3 sequence (DNA): TGTGCCAGCAGCGTACCGGGAGGCTCCTACGAGCAGTACTTC.